Sequencing of this TCR beta chain was carried out in a study of cytomegalovirus exposure and HLA in healthy donors. Findings and limits, study-wide: In a later analysis, an Asian-associated ancestry cluster reportedly showed fewer N-insertions than the roughly 650-donor mean. It was in a later analysis that TCR association rates were seen to vary by HLA locus, highest for DRB1 and lowest for HLA-C.

The CDR3 extends over 15 amino acids. With V trimmed by 5 bases and J by 4 bases, 11 bases remained unmatched. The V gene's germline CDR1 is MNHEY and CDR2 SVGAGI. Worth noting for this clone: Its specificity is not known.

The PCR used 60 Vbeta and 13 Jbeta primers. TCRdb's table, derived via immunoSEQ multiplex PCR, lists solely in-frame clones and lacks some. The sample shows under 150,000 clones, and roughly 1.4% sits with its ten largest clones. The chain employs TRBV6-5 and TRBJ2-7, with 7 bases lining up with TRBD1. Sequencing was carried out using PBMCs. The sequence derives from a woman aged 35 to 49 in good health and CMV-seronegative. The CDR3 DNA reads TGTGCCAGCAGTCGATCGGACAGGCCGATTTACGAGCAGTACTTC. This codes for CASSRSDRPIYEQYF.